This TCR beta chain derives from a study of T cells after yellow fever vaccination. Findings and caveats of the study: Most clones from primary vaccination were detected again post-booster (about 96% CD4, roughly 90% CD8). Repertoires obtained by FACS sorting could include abundant clonotypes that entered as contaminants from the bulk population. Across the CD4 and CD8 compartments, a small share of clonotypes was present in both.

Germline CDR1 is SGHKS and CDR2 is YYEKEE (reference sequence). This CDR3 contains 14 residues. The V gene lost 0 bases and the J gene lost 6 bases, with 9 bases spanning the gap. Template switching by 5'RACE produced TCR cDNA, adding a universal primer site and UMIs. TCRdb recomputed calls from the 5' RACE reads with MiXCR, one row per CDR3 protein. The sample has approximately 300,000 distinct CDR3 sequences, 6.8% seen once. This clonotype showed up just a few times. Its antigen is still unknown. Sequencing used PBMCs, obtained roughly 46 days after the first yellow fever vaccination. The V call is TRBV5-5, the J call TRBJ2-2; D is unclear. This receptor was obtained from a man aged 18-30 years who received the YFV17D yellow fever vaccine. CDR3 residues: CASSLGPIAGELFF. As DNA, the CDR3 is TGTGCCAGCAGCTTGGGTCCGATCGCCGGGGAGCTGTTTTTT.